This T cell receptor (beta chain) comes out of a study of blood T cell repertoires in COVID-19. Overall study context: The United States, Italy and Spain were the sources of the acute and convalescent COVID-19 samples. T cells, B-cell-depleted T cells, or PBMCs provided the cDNA or gDNA that served as material.

In the original analysis: Reference gene primer amplification gave nucleated cell count estimates. Clones were read by immunoSEQ multiplex PCR, and TCRdb kept only the in-frame ones, dropping some. V and J calls and clone size come straight from that table; D and trimming were deduced from the DNA. This table holds a few hundred thousand clones, approximately 92% found once. Patients at the Seattle site were enrolled during active infection and followed longitudinally. Germline CDR1 and CDR2: SEHNR and FQNEAQ (reference sequence). The junction had 9 bases not matched to a gene; V was cut back by 1 base and J by 7 bases. The length of the CDR3 is 15 residues. This clone showed up just once.

The sample taken for sequencing was peripheral blood. The chain joins TRBV7-9 to TRBJ2-5; 7 bases agree with TRBD1. The TCR originated in a person aged 18-30 years with COVID-19, enrolled during active disease. DNA of the CDR3: TGTGCCAGCAGCTTAGTCCCTGACAGGGTTGGGACCCAGTACTTC. This encodes CASSLVPDRVGTQYF.